Following are 23 T cell receptor beta chains from one sample sequenced in a study of type 1 and type 2 diabetes patients. PCR was run on genomic DNA. Amplification of the beta chain CDR3 used 30 forward and 13 reverse multiplex primers. TCRdb processed the multiplex PCR reads anew with MiXCR; each CDR3 protein has one entry. The table shows a few hundred thousand distinct CDR3 sequences, with roughly 50% occurring only once. The sequenced material came from peripheral blood mononuclear cells (PBMCs). The receptors were sampled from a man aged 18 to 35 with type 2 diabetes.

This clonotype was seen a handful of times. The chain couples TRBV5-1 to TRBJ1-1, with a tentative D call TRBD1 (5 bases). CDR1 is SGHRS and CDR2 is YFSETQ in the germline V gene. V was clipped by 4 bases and J by 4 bases, with 11 bases between them. This CDR3 spans 13 amino acids. CDR3 protein: CASSTDSFTEAFF. The CDR3 nucleotides read TGCGCCAGCAGCACAGACAGTTTCACTGAAGCTTTCTTT.

This chain links TRBV7-2 with TRBJ1-2; D gene ambiguous. The CDR3 length is 13 residues. Trimming left V 0 bases short and J 5 bases short, with 7 bases between. The germline V gene has CDR1 SGHTA and CDR2 FQGNSA. CDR3 DNA: TGTGCCAGCAGCTTAGCCACCTCATATGGCTACACCTTC. Translation gives CASSLATSYGYTF.

This clonotype was observed a handful of times. This chain connects TRBV2 to TRBJ2-2, with D maybe TRBD2 (5 bases). CDR3 length: 16 amino acids. Per the germline V gene, CDR1 is SNHLY and CDR2 is FYNNEI. V lost 4 bases and J lost 0, with 12 bases in between. CDR3 sequence: CASSAARVSNTGELFF. CDR3 DNA: TGTGCCAGCAGTGCGGCGCGGGTCTCGAACACCGGGGAGCTGTTTTTT.

The rearrangement uses TRBV20-1 and TRBJ2-7; the D gene could be TRBD1 or TRBD2 (5 bases each). This CDR3 is built from 12 residues. Germline values: CDR1 DFQATT, CDR2 SNEGSKA (reference sequence). The V end lost 6 bases, the J end lost 4 bases, and 13 bases lay between the germline ends. Here the CDR3 DNA reads TGCAGTGCAACCCGGGACCCATACGAGCAGTACTTC. Encoded protein: CSATRDPYEQYF.

This rearrangement joins TRBV19 to TRBJ1-4; tentative D call: TRBD1 (5 bases). The CDR3 extends over 14 amino acids. The germline gives CDR1 LNHDA, CDR2 SQIVND (reference sequence). V gave up 7 bases and J gave up 4 bases, with 13 bases separating them. The CDR3 coding sequence is TGTGCCAGTAATCAGGGACTGAATAATGAAAAACTGTTTTTT. Translating it yields CASNQGLNNEKLFF.

This clonotype was detected ten times or more. This chain links TRBV2 with TRBJ2-2; the match to TRBD2 covers 8 bases. After removal of 9 bases from V and 6 bases from J, the junction contained 3 bases not matched to a gene. Germline V gene sequence: CDR1 SNHLY, CDR2 FYNNEI. This CDR3 region has 12 residues. Here the CDR3 reads CARGTRAGELFF. CDR3 coding DNA: TGTGCCAGAGGGACTAGAGCCGGGGAGCTGTTTTTT.

CDR3 DNA: TGTGCCAGCAGAATGGGGGATTCCTTAGCCTACGAGCAGTACTTC. Its protein is CASRMGDSLAYEQYF. The chain joins TRBV6-5 to TRBJ2-7; D is possibly TRBD1 or TRBD2 (5 bases each). V was cut by 6 bases and J by 2 bases, with 17 bases left in between. The CDR3 totals 15 residues. Germline V lookup: CDR1 MNHEY, CDR2 SVGAGI.

The rearrangement uses TRBV7-3 and TRBJ2-5; 7 nucleotides line up with TRBD1. The CDR3 has 14 residues. V dropped 5 bases and J dropped 5; count of bases not matched to a gene: 8. Germline CDR1 SGHTA, CDR2 FQGTGA. The CDR3 loop reads CASSPRGQGETQYF. CDR3 coding DNA: TGTGCCAGCAGCCCAAGGGGGCAGGGTGAGACCCAGTACTTC.

There are a few counts of this clonotype. The CDR3 bases are TGTGCCAGTAGGCGACAGGAGAACACTGAAGCTTTCTTT. It translates to CASRRQENTEAFF. The chain combines TRBV30 with TRBJ1-1, with a tentative D call TRBD1 (6 bases). Trimming removed 8 bases at V and 1 base at J, with 14 bases between. Germline V gene data show CDR1 as GTSNPN and CDR2 as SVGIG (reference sequence). The CDR3 consists of 13 residues.

In its sample, this clonotype was seen many times. The chain has TRBV7-2 and TRBJ2-7; unclear D gene. Trimming shortened V by 5 bases and J by 1 base, and 18 bases separated the two germline ends. This CDR3 has 16 amino acids. Germline CDR1 is SGHTA and CDR2 is FQGNSA. The CDR3 is CASSDFRDAPSYEQYF. CDR3 nucleotide sequence: TGTGCCAGCAGCGACTTTCGCGACGCCCCGTCCTACGAGCAGTACTTC.

The DNA of the CDR3 is TGTGCCAGCAGCTCTAGTCGGGTCGGGGAGACCCAGTACTTC. Its translation is CASSSSRVGETQYF. The chain combines TRBV14 with TRBJ2-5; no clear D. V was trimmed by 5 bases and J by 5 bases, leaving 15 bases between them. CDR3 length: 14 residues. From germline, CDR1 is SGHDN and CDR2 FVKESK.

This chain joins TRBV7-3 and TRBJ2-1; TRBD1 agrees at 8 bases. Germline CDR1 SGHTA, CDR2 FQGTGA. J was trimmed by 6 bases and V by 5 bases; bases with no gene match: 12. The CDR3 is made up of 16 amino acids. The DNA of the CDR3 is TGTGCCAGCAGCCCCACTCGGACAGGGAAGACCAATGAGCAGTTCTTC. Encoded protein: CASSPTRTGKTNEQFF.

This sequence joins TRBV19 and TRBJ1-2, with D possibly being TRBD1 (5 bases). V was clipped by 6 bases and J by 3 bases, with 14 bases between them. This CDR3 contains 14 residues. CDR1 is LNHDA and CDR2 is SQIVND in the germline V gene (reference sequence). Here the CDR3 reads CASRTGEGDYGYTF. In DNA form, the CDR3 reads TGTGCCAGTAGAACAGGAGAGGGAGACTATGGCTACACCTTC.

The V gene is TRBV7-3, the J gene TRBJ2-3; D gene unclear. The germline V gene encodes CDR1 SGHTA and CDR2 FQGTGA. V lost 1 base and J 1 base, leaving 9 bases between the germline ends. The CDR3 covers 15 residues. Here the CDR3 reads CASSLNSAGTDTQYF. Written as DNA, the CDR3 is TGTGCCAGCAGCTTAAACAGCGCCGGCACAGATACGCAGTATTTT.

This clonotype was detected ten times or more. V and J are TRBV2 and TRBJ1-2; D is unclear. The V end lost 7 bases, the J end lost 5 bases, and 11 bases lay between the germline ends. Germline V gene data show CDR1 as SNHLY and CDR2 as FYNNEI. There are 12 residues in the CDR3. The CDR3 DNA reads as TGTGCCAGCAATATGGGCGTTTATGGCTACACCTTC. It translates to CASNMGVYGYTF.

V is TRBV7-2 and J is TRBJ2-3; 10 bases agree with TRBD2. CDR3 length: 18 residues. Germline V gene sequence: CDR1 SGHTA, CDR2 FQGNSA. The V segment lost 4 bases and the J segment 4 bases; nucleotides outside the gene matches: 14. CDR3 loop: CASSSPGIAGTSADTQYF. In DNA form, the CDR3 reads TGTGCCAGCAGCTCCCCTGGAATAGCGGGGACTAGCGCAGATACGCAGTATTTT.

In the case of this clonotype: Given the absence of the conserved phenylalanine or tryptophan at the CDR3 end, a read error is likely. CDR3 amino acids: CASSSGQPTYEQYL. The CDR3 DNA follows: TGTGCCAGCAGCTCAGGGCAGCCTACCTACGAGCAGTACCTC. This rearrangement joins TRBV7-2 to TRBJ2-7, with a weak D call TRBD1 (5 bases). This CDR3 contains 14 residues. V dropped 4 bases and J dropped 2 bases, with 12 bases sitting between them. In germline, CDR1 is SGHTA, CDR2 FQGNSA.

On this clonotype itself: The conserved phenylalanine or tryptophan is not found at the CDR3 terminus, so this likely reflects a read error. The chain couples TRBV19 to TRBJ1-1; D is unresolved. The CDR3 sequence is 13 residues long. Between the trimmed V and J ends, which lost 6 bases and 0 bases, there was a span of 8 bases. Germline assignment: CDR1 LNHDA and CDR2 SQIVND (reference sequence). CDR3 nucleotides: TGTGCCAGTAGAGTCAATTTGAACACTGAAGCTTTCATT. Amino acids: CASRVNLNTEAFI.

The gene calls are TRBV19 and TRBJ1-6; 8 bases are a match to TRBD1. Germline CDR1 is LNHDA and CDR2 is SQIVND (reference sequence). V was clipped by 8 bases and J by 10 bases; unmatched bases: 7. The CDR3 is 13 amino acids. CDR3 in amino acids: CASRDRSRSPLHF. The DNA for the CDR3 is TGTGCCAGTCGGGACAGGTCTCGATCACCCCTCCACTTT.

In this sample, this clonotype turned up a few times. V and J are TRBV12-3 or TRBV12-4 and TRBJ1-4, with 8 bases fitting TRBD1. The CDR3 is 14 residues long. The V and J ends lost 10 bases and 7 bases, in that order; junction bases with no gene match: 11. The CDR3 coding sequence is TGTGCCATCACGACGGACAGGGTTGGTGAAAAACTGTTTTTT. This gives the protein CAITTDRVGEKLFF.

The chain combines TRBV7-9 with TRBJ2-1; maybe TRBD1 (5 bases). Germline V gene data show CDR1 as SEHNR and CDR2 as FQNEAQ (reference sequence). V was pared by 6 bases and J by 9 bases, with 15 bases between. The CDR3 covers 13 residues. CDR3 sequence: CASRIDSYSEQFF. Here the CDR3 DNA reads TGTGCCAGCAGAATAGACAGTTACTCTGAGCAGTTCTTC.

For this clonotype: This may arise from a read error, as a much more abundant clone is one base away. The genes are TRBV15 and TRBJ1-1; no definite D call. The CDR3 has 13 amino acids. Between the trimmed V and J ends, which lost 5 bases and 10 bases, there was a span of 17 bases. Per the germline V gene, CDR1 is LNHNV and CDR2 is YYDKDF (reference sequence). The DNA for the CDR3 is TGTGCCACCAGCTGGGAAGCTGAGGCTGTAGCTTTCTTT. Residues: CATSWEAEAVAFF.

The CDR3: CASSLDGGGPLHF. CDR3 DNA sequence: TGTGCCAGCAGCTTAGATGGGGGTGGACCCCTCCACTTT. The rearrangement joins TRBV7-2 to TRBJ1-6; TRBD1 is a possible D gene (5 bases). From germline, CDR1 is SGHTA and CDR2 FQGNSA. The CDR3 has 13 residues. The V and J ends lost 1 base and 12 bases respectively, with 10 bases between them.